These 14 T cell receptor beta chains share one sample of origin, sequenced in a study of shared clonotypes between healthy human individuals. The data were produced by immunoSEQ multiplex PCR, yet TCRdb's version contains in-frame clones alone and is incomplete. The top ten clones hold 0.85% to 1.2% of a sample with just over 2,000,000 clones, approximately 94% of them seen once. CD45RO negativity and positive selection for CCR7 defined naive CD8 cells, a population that excluded terminally differentiated effector memory CD45RA+ cells. Material for sequencing was naive CD8+ T cells sorted from blood. The origin of the receptors is a man younger than 35 in good health.

This clone has just one count. V and J are TRBV4-3 and TRBJ2-1; possibly TRBD1 for D (6 bases). Trimming pared 4 bases from V and 8 bases from J, leaving 15 bases between. Germline V gene sequence: CDR1 LGHNA, CDR2 YSLEER. The CDR3 extends over 14 amino acids. The CDR3 DNA is TGCGCCAGCAGCCTTCATATAGGGGGTTATGAGCAGTTCTTC. This sequence encodes CASSLHIGGYEQFF.

This rearrangement joins TRBV5-6 to TRBJ2-2; D remains unclear. Looked up from germline, CDR1 is SGHDT and CDR2 is YYEEEE. The V gene lost 6 bases and the J gene lost 4 bases, with 16 bases spanning the gap. This CDR3 comprises 15 residues. The CDR3 DNA reads TGTGCCAGCAAGGAGTTCTCCTCTTCCACCGGGGAGCTGTTTTTT. Protein product: CASKEFSSSTGELFF.

V gene TRBV4-2 combines with J gene TRBJ1-2; D is uncertain. CDR1 LGHNA and CDR2 YNFKEQ come from the germline V gene. Trimming took off 4 bases at V and 2 bases at J, with 17 bases between the two ends. CDR3 length: 16 residues. The CDR3 DNA reads TGTGCCAGCAGCCTGGGGTCGCCAGCGTTGAACTATGGCTACACCTTC. Translating it yields CASSLGSPALNYGYTF.

This chain connects TRBV27 to TRBJ1-2, with D tentatively TRBD1 (6 bases). V gave up 4 bases and J gave up 8 bases, with 17 bases separating them. The CDR3 runs to 14 residues. Germline V gene data show CDR1 as MNHEY and CDR2 as SMNVEV (reference sequence). DNA for the CDR3: TGTGCCAGCAGTTCGACAGGATGGGCAACGGGCTACACCTTC. This codes for CASSSTGWATGYTF.

This chain uses TRBV27 with TRBJ2-1; D is possibly TRBD2 (6 bases). Trimming cost V 8 bases and J 3 bases, with 17 bases left between them. Germline V gives CDR1 MNHEY, CDR2 SMNVEV (reference sequence). This CDR3 region has 15 residues. For the CDR3, the DNA is TGTGCCAGCGCAAATACGGGGGATTTCTACAATGAGCAGTTCTTC. This sequence encodes CASANTGDFYNEQFF.

V and J are TRBV29-1 and TRBJ2-5; D remains ambiguous. Deletions cut 8 bases from V and 4 bases from J, with 17 bases between. Germline V gives CDR1 SQVTM, CDR2 ANQGSEA. The CDR3 extends over 13 amino acids. In DNA, the CDR3 is TGCAGCTTTTCCCCAGGAGACCCAGAGACCCAGTACTTC. Translation: CSFSPGDPETQYF.

This clone was detected only once. The chain uses TRBV7-8 and TRBJ1-1, with a possible D match to TRBD1 (5 bases). The V end lost 3 bases, the J end lost 7 bases, and 9 bases lay between the germline ends. From germline, CDR1 is SGHVS and CDR2 FQNEAQ. The CDR3 covers 12 residues. This CDR3 is CASSFRDLEAFF. Here the CDR3 DNA reads TGTGCCAGCAGCTTCAGGGACCTTGAAGCTTTCTTT.

The chain couples TRBV9 to TRBJ1-1; D is uncertain. Germline V gene lookup returns CDR1 SGDLS and CDR2 YYNGEE. Trimming stripped 1 base from V and 2 bases from J, with 18 bases between. There are 17 residues in the CDR3. CDR3 amino acids: CASSVYPDTLINTEAFF. For the CDR3, the DNA is TGTGCCAGCAGCGTATACCCAGACACACTAATAAACACTGAAGCTTTCTTT.

This chain uses TRBV28 with TRBJ2-7; D may match TRBD1 or TRBD2 (7 bases each). CDR1 is MDHEN and CDR2 is SYDVKM in the germline V gene. CDR3 size: 14 residues. The ends were cut back, 8 bases at V and 6 bases at J, with 20 bases in the middle. The CDR3 here is CASVREAGGSEQYF. The CDR3 DNA is TGTGCCAGCGTACGGGAGGCAGGGGGATCCGAGCAGTACTTC.

The chain links TRBV12-5 to TRBJ2-5; 9 positions match TRBD2. From germline, CDR1 is LGHNT and CDR2 FRNRAP. V gave up 2 bases and J gave up 5 bases; unmatched junction bases: 6. The CDR3 covers 15 residues. Here the CDR3 DNA reads TGTGCTAGTGGTTTGAGTAGCGGGAGCCAGGAGACCCAGTACTTC. Residues: CASGLSSGSQETQYF.

The chain combines TRBV18 with TRBJ2-7; TRBD1 or TRBD2 may be the D gene (5 bases each). The CDR3 runs to 13 residues. Germline-derived CDR1 and CDR2 are KGHSH and LQKENI. V was trimmed by 4 bases and J by 4 bases, leaving 11 bases between them. In DNA, the CDR3 is TGTGCCAGCTCACTAGGGACGTTTTACGAGCAGTACTTC. Translated, it gives CASSLGTFYEQYF.

V usage is TRBV27 and J usage is TRBJ2-3; TRBD1 or TRBD2 may be the D gene (5 bases each). Germline V gene sequence: CDR1 MNHEY, CDR2 SMNVEV (reference sequence). The CDR3 loop spans 13 amino acids. V lost 8 bases and J lost 5, with 14 bases in between. The CDR3 loop is CASAFGAEDTQYF. The DNA of the CDR3 is TGTGCCAGCGCCTTCGGGGCGGAAGATACGCAGTATTTT.

This clone is a singleton in its sample. In DNA, the CDR3 is TGTGCCAGCAGCGCAAGACCCCGGGCAAACCAAGAGACCCAGTACTTC. It yields the protein CASSARPRANQETQYF. The chain couples TRBV9 to TRBJ2-5; D uncertain. V shed 3 bases and J shed 0 bases, with 15 bases lying between them. Germline V gene lookup returns CDR1 SGDLS and CDR2 YYNGEE. The CDR3 runs to 16 residues.

J is TRBJ2-7 and V is TRBV6-4, with 7 bases fitting TRBD1. The CDR3 is made up of 14 amino acids. The V segment lost 6 bases and the J segment 3 bases; nucleotides outside the gene matches: 8. Per germline, CDR1 MRHNA and CDR2 SNTAGT. CDR3 loop: CASREDRDNYEQYF. DNA for the CDR3: TGTGCCAGCAGAGAAGACAGGGATAACTACGAGCAGTACTTC.